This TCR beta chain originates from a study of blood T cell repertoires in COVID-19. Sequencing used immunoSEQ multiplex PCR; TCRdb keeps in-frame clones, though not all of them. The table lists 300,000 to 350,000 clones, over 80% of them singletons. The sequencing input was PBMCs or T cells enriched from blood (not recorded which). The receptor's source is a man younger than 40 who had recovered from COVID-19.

CDR3 DNA sequence: TGTGCCAGCAGTTTATACCTTGGACAGCATCAAGAGACCCAGTACTTC. The encoded protein is CASSLYLGQHQETQYF. V usage is TRBV27 and J usage is TRBJ2-5; TRBD1 is a possible D gene (6 bases). CDR3 length: 16 amino acids. Deletions cut 1 base from V and 2 bases from J, with 14 bases between. CDR1 and CDR2 from the germline V gene are MNHEY and SMNVEV (reference sequence).